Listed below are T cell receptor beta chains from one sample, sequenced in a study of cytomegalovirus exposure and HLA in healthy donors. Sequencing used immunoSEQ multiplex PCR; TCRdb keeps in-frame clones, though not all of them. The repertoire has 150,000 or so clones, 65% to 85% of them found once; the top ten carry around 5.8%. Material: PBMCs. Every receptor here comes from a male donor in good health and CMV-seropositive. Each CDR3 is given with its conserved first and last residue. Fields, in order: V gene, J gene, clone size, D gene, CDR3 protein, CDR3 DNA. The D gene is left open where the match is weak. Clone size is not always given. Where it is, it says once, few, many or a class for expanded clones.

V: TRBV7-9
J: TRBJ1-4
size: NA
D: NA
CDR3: CASSQELAKLFF
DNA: TGTGCCAGCAGTCAAGAATTGGCAAAACTGTTTTTT

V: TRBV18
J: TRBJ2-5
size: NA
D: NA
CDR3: CASSPLSGHPQETQYF
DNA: TGTGCCAGCTCACCACTTAGCGGACATCCTCAAGAGACCCAGTACTTC

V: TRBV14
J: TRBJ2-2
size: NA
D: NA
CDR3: CASSQGQMRLRELFF
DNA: TGTGCCAGCAGCCAGGGGCAGATGCGTCTCCGGGAGCTGTTTTTT

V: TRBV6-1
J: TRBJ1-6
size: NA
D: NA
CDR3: CASSTPLHF
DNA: TGTGCCAGCAGCACACCCCTCCACTTT

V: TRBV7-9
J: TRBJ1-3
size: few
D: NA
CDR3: CSSSFQGNTIYF
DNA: TGTTCCAGCAGCTTTCAGGGAAACACCATATATTTT

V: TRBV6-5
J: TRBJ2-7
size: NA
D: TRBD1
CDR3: CASSYRQGAGEQYF
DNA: TGTGCCAGCAGTTACCGACAGGGGGCTGGCGAGCAGTACTTC

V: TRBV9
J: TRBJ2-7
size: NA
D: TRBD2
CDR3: CASSVEGGRAREQYF
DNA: TGTGCCAGCAGCGTAGAGGGCGGGAGGGCCCGCGAGCAGTACTTC

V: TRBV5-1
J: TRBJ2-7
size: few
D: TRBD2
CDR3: CASSWGTRRSYEQYF
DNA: TGCGCCAGCAGCTGGGGGACTAGAAGGTCCTACGAGCAGTACTTC

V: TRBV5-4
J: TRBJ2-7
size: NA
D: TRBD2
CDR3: CASSPRLAGGHSPEQYF
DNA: TGTGCCAGCAGCCCGAGACTAGCGGGAGGGCACAGCCCCGAGCAGTACTTC

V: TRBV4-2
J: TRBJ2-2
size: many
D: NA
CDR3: CASSQEGRTGELFF
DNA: TGTGCCAGCAGCCAAGAAGGGAGAACCGGGGAGCTGTTTTTT

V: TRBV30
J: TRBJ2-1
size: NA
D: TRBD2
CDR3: CAWEREGLPDEQFF
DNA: TGTGCCTGGGAGCGGGAGGGCCTCCCCGATGAGCAGTTCTTC

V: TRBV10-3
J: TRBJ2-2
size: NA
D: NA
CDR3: CAIRGQLTGELFF
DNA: TGTGCCATCCGAGGACAGCTCACCGGGGAGCTGTTTTTT

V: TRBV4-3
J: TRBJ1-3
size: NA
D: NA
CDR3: CASSQSRGSGGSGNTIYF
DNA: TGCGCCAGCAGCCAAAGCCGGGGGAGCGGCGGCTCTGGAAACACCATATATTTT

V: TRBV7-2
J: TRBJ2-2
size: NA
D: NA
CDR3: CASSLRAGELFF
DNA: TGTGCCAGCAGCTTACGGGCCGGGGAGCTGTTTTTT

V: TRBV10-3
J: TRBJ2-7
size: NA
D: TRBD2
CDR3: CASQREVPPYEQYF
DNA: TGTGCCTCACAGCGGGAGGTCCCCCCCTACGAGCAGTACTTC

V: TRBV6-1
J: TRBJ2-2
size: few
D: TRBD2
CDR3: CASRGLSGELFF
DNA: TGTGCCAGCAGGGGACTATCTGGGGAGCTGTTTTTT

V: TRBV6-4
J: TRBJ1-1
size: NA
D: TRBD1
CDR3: CASPQGYLTGEGNTEAFF
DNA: TGTGCCAGCCCTCAGGGCTATTTGACAGGGGAAGGCAACACTGAAGCTTTCTTT

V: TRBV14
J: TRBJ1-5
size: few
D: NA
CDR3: CASSRPGLNQPQHF
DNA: TGTGCCAGCAGCCGCCCAGGCCTCAATCAGCCCCAGCATTTT

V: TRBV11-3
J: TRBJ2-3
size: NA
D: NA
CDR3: CASSSGDTQYF
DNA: TGTGCCAGCAGCTCGGGAGATACGCAGTATTTT

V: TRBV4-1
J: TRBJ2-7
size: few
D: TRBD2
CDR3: CASSLAGAKEQYF
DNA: TGCGCCAGCAGTCTAGCGGGAGCGAAAGAGCAGTACTTC

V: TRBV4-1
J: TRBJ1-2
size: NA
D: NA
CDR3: CASSHKGGTDPNYGYTF
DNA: TGCGCCAGCAGCCACAAGGGGGGGACCGATCCTAACTATGGCTACACCTTC

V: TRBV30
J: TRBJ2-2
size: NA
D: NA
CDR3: CASKSLQATGELFF
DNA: TGTGCCTCTAAATCGCTTCAGGCGACCGGGGAGCTGTTTTTT

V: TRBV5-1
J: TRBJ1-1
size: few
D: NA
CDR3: CASSVDSNPFTEAFF
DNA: TGCGCCAGCAGCGTGGACAGCAACCCGTTCACTGAAGCTTTCTTT

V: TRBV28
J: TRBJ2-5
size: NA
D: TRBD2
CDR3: CASSPGTAGGQETQYF
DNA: TGTGCCAGCAGTCCGGGGACGGCGGGGGGACAAGAGACCCAGTACTTC

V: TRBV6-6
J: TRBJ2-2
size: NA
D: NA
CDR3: CATTRGDTGELFF
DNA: TGTGCCACTACTCGCGGGGACACCGGGGAGCTGTTTTTT

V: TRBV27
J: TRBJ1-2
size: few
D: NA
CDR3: CASSARQLYGYTF
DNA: TGTGCCAGCAGTGCCAGACAACTGTATGGCTACACCTTC

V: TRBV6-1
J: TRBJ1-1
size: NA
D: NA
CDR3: CASSRPWTPMTEAFF
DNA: TGTGCCAGCAGTCGTCCCTGGACTCCGATGACTGAAGCTTTCTTT

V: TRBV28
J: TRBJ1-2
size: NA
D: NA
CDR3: CASSLSQGLGYTF
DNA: TGTGCCAGCAGTTTAAGTCAGGGGCTCGGCTACACCTTC

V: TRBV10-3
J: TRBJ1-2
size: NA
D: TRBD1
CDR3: CASQVATGTLKGYTF
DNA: TGTGCCTCCCAGGTGGCGACAGGGACCTTAAAAGGCTACACCTTC

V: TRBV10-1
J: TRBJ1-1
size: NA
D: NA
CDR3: CASIKGAFF
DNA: TGCGCCAGCATAAAGGGGGCTTTCTTT

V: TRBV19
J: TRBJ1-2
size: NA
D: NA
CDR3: CASSDHGRKTENYGYTF
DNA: TGTGCCAGTAGTGACCATGGAAGGAAGACAGAGAACTATGGCTACACCTTC

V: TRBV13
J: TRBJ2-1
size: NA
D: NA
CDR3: CASRNQREEQFF
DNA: TGTGCCAGCAGAAATCAACGGGAGGAGCAGTTCTTC

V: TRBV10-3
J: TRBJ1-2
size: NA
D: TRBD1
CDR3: CAISPRQGRTNYGYTF
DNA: TGTGCCATCAGTCCCCGACAGGGCAGGACTAACTATGGCTACACCTTC

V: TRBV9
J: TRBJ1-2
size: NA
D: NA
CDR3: CASSRGPNYGYTF
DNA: TGTGCCAGCAGCAGGGGTCCCAACTATGGCTACACCTTC

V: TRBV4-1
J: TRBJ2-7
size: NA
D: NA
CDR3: CASSHPTPGYEQYF
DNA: TGCGCCAGCAGCCACCCGACTCCCGGCTACGAGCAGTACTTC

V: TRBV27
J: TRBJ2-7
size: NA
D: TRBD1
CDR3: CASSRPGGRSYEQYF
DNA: TGTGCCAGCAGCCGACCAGGGGGTAGGTCCTACGAGCAGTACTTC

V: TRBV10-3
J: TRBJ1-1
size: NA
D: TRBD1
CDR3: CAISPGQGNTEAFF
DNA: TGTGCCATCAGCCCGGGACAGGGAAACACTGAAGCTTTCTTT

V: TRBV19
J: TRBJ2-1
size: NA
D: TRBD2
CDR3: CASSTPGLVLFF
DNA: TGTGCCAGTAGTACGCCGGGACTAGTCCTGTTCTTC

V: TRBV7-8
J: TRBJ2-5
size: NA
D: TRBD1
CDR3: CASSNRRDRGLETQYF
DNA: TGTGCCAGCAGCAACCGTAGGGACAGGGGGCTAGAGACCCAGTACTTC

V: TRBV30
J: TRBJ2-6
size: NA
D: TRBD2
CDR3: CAWRLPWGGNSGANVLTF
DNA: TGTGCCTGGAGGCTCCCCTGGGGGGGGAACTCTGGGGCCAACGTCCTGACTTTC

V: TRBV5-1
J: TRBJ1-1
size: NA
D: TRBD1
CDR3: CASSFNGQGSTEAFF
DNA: TGCGCCAGCAGCTTTAATGGACAGGGGTCCACTGAAGCTTTCTTT

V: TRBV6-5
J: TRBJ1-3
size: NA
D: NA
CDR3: CASSYSRGLFGNTIYF
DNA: TGTGCCAGCAGTTACTCGAGGGGGTTATTCGGAAACACCATATATTTT

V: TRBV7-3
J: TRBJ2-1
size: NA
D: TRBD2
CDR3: CSSSSLGLAGGSDNEQFF
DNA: TGTTCCAGCAGCTCCCTCGGACTAGCGGGAGGTTCGGACAATGAGCAGTTCTTC

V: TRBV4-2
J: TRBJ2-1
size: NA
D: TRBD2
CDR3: CASSQEPSGRALGEQFF
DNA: TGTGCCAGCAGCCAGGAGCCTAGCGGGAGGGCCCTGGGTGAGCAGTTCTTC